This TCR beta chain appears in the sequencing data of a study of early T cells in non-severe SARS-CoV-2 infection. Per the germline V gene, CDR1 is SSHAT and CDR2 is FNYEAQ (reference sequence). The CDR3 consists of 13 residues. TCRdb fed the 5' RACE reads into MiXCR, producing one record per CDR3 protein. The sample yields under 140,000 distinct CDR3 sequences, about 12% seen once. This clonotype was found a few times. One end of the junction fails to match germline, which may point to a read error. The sequencing used whole blood, collected at baseline. The clonotype originates from an adult who was a healthcare worker with PCR-confirmed SARS-CoV-2 infection or an uninfected control (not recorded which). J is TRBJ2-1 and V is TRBV7-7, with 8 bases aligning to TRBD1. This CDR3 is CASSFGQGDEQFF. CDR3 nucleotide sequence: TGTGCTAGCAGCTTTGGACAGGGAGATGAGCAGTTCTTC. The full variable domain, completed using reference TRBV7-7 and TRBJ2-1, is GAGVSQSPRYKVTKRGQDVTLRCDPISSHATLYWYQQALGQGPEFLTYFNYEAQPDKSGLPSDRFSAERPEGSISTLTIQRTEQRDSAMYRCASSFGQGDEQFFGPGTRLTVL.